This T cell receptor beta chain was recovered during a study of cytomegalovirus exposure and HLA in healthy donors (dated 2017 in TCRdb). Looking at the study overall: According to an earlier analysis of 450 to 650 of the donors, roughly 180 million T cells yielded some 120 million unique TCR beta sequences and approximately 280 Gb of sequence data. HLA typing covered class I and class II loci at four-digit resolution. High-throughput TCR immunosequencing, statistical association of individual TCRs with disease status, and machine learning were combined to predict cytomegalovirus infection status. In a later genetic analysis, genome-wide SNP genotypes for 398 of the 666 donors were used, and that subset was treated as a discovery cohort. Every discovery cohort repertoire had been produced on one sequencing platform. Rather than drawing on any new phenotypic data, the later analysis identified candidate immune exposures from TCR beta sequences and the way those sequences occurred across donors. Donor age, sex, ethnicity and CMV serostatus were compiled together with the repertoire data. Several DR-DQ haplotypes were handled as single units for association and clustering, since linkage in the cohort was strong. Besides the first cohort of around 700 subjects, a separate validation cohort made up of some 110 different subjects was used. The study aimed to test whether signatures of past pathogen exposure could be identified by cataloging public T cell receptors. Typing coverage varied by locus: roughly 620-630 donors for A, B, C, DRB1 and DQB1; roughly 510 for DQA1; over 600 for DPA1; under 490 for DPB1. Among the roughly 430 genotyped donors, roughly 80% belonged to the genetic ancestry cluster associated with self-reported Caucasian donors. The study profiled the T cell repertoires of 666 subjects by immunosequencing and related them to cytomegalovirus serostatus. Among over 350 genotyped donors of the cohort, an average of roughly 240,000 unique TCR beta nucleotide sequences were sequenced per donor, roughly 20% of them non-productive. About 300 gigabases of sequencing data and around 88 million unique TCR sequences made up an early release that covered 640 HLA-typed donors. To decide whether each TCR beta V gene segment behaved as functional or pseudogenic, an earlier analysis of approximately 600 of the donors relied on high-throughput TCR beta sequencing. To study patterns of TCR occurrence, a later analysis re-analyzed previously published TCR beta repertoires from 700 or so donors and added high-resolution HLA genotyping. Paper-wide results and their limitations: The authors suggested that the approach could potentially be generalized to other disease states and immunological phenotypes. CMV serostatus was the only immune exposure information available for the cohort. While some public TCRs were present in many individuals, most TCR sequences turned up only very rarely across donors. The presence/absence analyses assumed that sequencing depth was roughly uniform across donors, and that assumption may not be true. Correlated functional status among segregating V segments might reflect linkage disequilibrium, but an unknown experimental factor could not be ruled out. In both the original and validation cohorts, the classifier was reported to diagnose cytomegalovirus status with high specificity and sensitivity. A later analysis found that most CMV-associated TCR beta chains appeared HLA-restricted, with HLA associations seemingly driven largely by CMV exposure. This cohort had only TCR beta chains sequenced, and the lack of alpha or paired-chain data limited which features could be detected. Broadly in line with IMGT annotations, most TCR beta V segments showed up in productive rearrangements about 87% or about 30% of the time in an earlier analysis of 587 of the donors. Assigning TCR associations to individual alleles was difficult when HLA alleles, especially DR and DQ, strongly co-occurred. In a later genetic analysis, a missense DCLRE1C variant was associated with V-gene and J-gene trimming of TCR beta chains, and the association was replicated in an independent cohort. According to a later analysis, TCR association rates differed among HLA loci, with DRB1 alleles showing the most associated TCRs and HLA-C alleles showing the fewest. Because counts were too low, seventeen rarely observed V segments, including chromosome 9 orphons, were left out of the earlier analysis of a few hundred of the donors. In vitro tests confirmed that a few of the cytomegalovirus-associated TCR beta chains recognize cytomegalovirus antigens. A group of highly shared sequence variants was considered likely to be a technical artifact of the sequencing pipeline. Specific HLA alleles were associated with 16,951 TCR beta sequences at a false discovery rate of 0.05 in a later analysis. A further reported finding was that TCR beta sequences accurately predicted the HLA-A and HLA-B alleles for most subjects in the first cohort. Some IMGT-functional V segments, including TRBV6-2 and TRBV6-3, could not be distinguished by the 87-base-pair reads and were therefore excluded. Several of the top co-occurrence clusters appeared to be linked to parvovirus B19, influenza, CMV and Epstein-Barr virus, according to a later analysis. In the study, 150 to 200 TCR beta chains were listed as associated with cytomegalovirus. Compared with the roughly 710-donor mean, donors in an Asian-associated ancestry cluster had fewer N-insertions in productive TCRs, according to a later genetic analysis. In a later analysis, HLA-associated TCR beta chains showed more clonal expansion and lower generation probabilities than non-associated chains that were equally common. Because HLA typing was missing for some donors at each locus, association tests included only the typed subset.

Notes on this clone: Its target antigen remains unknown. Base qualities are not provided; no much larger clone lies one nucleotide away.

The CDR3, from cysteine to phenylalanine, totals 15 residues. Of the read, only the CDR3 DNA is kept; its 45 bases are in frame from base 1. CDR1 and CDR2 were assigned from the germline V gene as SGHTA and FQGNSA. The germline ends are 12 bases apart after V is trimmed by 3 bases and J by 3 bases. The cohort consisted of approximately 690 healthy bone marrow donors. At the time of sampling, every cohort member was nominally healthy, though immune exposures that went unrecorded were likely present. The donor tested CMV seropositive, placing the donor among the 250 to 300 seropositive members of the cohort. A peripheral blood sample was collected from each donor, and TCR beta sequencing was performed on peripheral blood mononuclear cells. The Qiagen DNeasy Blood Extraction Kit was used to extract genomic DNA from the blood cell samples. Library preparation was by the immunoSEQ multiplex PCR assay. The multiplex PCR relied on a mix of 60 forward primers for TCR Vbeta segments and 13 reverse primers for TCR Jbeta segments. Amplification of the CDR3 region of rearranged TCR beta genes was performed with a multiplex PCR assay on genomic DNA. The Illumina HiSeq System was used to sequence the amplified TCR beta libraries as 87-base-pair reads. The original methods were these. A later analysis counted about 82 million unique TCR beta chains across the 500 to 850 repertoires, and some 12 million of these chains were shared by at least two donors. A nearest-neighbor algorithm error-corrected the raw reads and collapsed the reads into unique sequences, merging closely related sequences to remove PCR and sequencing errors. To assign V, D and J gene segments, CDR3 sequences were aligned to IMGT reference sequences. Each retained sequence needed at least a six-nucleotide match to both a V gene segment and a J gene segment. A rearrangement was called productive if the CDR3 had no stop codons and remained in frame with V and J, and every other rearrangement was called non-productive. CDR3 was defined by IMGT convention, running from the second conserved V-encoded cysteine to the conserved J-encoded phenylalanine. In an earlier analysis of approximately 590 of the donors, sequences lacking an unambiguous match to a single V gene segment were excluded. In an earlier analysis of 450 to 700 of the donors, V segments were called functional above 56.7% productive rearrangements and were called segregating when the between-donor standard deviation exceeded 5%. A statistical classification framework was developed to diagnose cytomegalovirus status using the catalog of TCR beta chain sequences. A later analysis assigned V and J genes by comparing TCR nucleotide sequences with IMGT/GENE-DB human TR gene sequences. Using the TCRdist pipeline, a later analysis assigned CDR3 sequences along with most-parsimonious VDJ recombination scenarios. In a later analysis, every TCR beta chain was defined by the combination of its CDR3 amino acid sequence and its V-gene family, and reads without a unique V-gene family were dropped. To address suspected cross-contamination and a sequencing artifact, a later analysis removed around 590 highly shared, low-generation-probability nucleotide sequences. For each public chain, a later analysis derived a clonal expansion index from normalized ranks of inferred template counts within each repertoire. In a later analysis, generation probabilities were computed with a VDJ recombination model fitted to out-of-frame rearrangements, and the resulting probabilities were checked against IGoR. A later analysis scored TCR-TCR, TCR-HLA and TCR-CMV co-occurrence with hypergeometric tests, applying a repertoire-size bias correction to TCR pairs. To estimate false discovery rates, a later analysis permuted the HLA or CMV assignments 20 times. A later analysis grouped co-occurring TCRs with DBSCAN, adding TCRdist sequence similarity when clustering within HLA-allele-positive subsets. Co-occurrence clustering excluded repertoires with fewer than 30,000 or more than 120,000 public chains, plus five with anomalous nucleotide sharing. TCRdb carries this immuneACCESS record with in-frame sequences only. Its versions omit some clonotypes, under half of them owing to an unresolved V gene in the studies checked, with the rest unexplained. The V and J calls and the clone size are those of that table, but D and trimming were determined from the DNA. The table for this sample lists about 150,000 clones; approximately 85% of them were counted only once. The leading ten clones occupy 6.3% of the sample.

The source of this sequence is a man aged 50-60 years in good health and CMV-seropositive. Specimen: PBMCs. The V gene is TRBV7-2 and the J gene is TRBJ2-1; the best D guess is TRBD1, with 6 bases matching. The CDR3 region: CASSLDRFSYNEQFF. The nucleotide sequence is TGTGCCAGCAGCTTGGACAGATTTAGCTACAATGAGCAGTTCTTC.